These T cell receptor beta chains were read from a single sample in a study of regulatory T cells in long-lasting Graves disease. TCRdb re-called the multiplex PCR reads with MiXCR, one entry per CDR3 protein. The data contain over 500,000 distinct CDR3 sequences, about 16% of them singletons. Separately, the same data were catalogued under a study of T cells in Graves' hyperthyroidism and ophthalmopathy.

The sequencing used peripheral blood mononuclear cells (PBMCs), collected at new diagnosis, from a patient treated with antithyroid drugs. Receptor source: a man aged 18 to 30 with Graves disease. Each CDR3 is given with its conserved first and last residue. D genes are given only for firm matches. Size values are once, few and many counts, or a class for expanded clones, and some rows have none.

clone size,J gene,V gene,D gene,CDR3 protein,CDR3 DNA
NA,TRBJ1-5,TRBV7-9,NA,CASSSTTGNQPQHF,TGTGCCAGCAGCTCAACCACAGGCAATCAGCCCCAGCATTTT
few,TRBJ1-1,TRBV20-1,NA,CSATGLQALNTEAFF,TGCAGTGCGACGGGTCTGCAGGCACTAAACACTGAAGCTTTCTTT
many,TRBJ2-1,TRBV20-1,TRBD2,CSARVAGVNEQFF,TGCAGTGCTAGGGTAGCGGGAGTCAATGAGCAGTTCTTC
many,TRBJ2-4,TRBV12-3/TRBV12-4,NA,CASSEGHHPKNIQYF,TGTGCCAGCAGTGAGGGTCACCACCCCAAAAACATTCAGTACTTC
NA,TRBJ2-2,TRBV6-2/TRBV6-3,NA,CASSDSGGELFF,TGTGCCAGCAGTGACTCAGGCGGGGAGCTGTTTTTT
many,TRBJ2-7,TRBV5-1,NA,CASRDSYEQYF,TGTGCCAGCAGGGACTCCTACGAGCAGTACTTC
many,TRBJ2-1,TRBV7-3,TRBD1,CASSLKGAFSYNEQFF,TGTGCCAGCAGCTTGAAGGGGGCCTTTTCCTACAATGAGCAGTTCTTC
NA,TRBJ1-3,TRBV28,NA,CASSLGRAGNTIYF,TGTGCCAGCAGTTTGGGGCGAGCCGGAAACACCATATATTTT
few,TRBJ1-5,TRBV27,TRBD1,CASSWGQFGNQPQHF,TGTGCCAGCAGCTGGGGACAGTTTGGCAATCAGCCCCAGCATTTT
many,TRBJ2-2,TRBV5-1,NA,CASSTTSSDVGGELFF,TGCGCCAGCAGCACCACTTCTAGCGATGTAGGCGGGGAGCTGTTTTTT
many,TRBJ1-2,TRBV29-1,NA,CSVGGDRLYGYTF,TGCAGCGTTGGGGGTGACAGACTATATGGCTACACCTTC
NA,TRBJ2-3,TRBV28,TRBD2,CASSLPPSIAGDWSTDTQYF,TGTGCCAGCAGTTTACCCCCCTCGATAGCGGGAGATTGGAGCACAGATACGCAGTATTTT
once,TRBJ2-7,TRBV5-1,NA,CASSSQGTVSEQYF,TGCGCCAGCAGCTCACAGGGAACAGTAAGCGAGCAGTACTTC
many,TRBJ2-2,TRBV27,TRBD2,CASSLTSSGSGGELFF,TGTGCCAGCAGTTTAACGTCTAGCGGGAGTGGCGGGGAGCTGTTTTTT
many,TRBJ2-7,TRBV10-1,TRBD2,CASSDIAGGLHEQYF,TGCGCCAGCAGTGATATAGCGGGAGGCCTGCACGAGCAGTACTTC
many,TRBJ2-5,TRBV20-1,NA,CSARQQGRETQYF,TGCAGTGCTAGGCAGCAGGGGAGGGAGACCCAGTACTTC
few,TRBJ1-2,TRBV5-1,NA,CASSLEDGYGYTF,TGCGCCAGCAGCTTGGAGGACGGCTATGGCTACACCTTC
many,TRBJ2-7,TRBV12-3/TRBV12-4,TRBD2,CASNRGTSENYEQYF,TGTGCCAGCAACCGCGGGACTAGCGAGAACTACGAGCAGTACTTC
NA,TRBJ1-1,TRBV7-9,TRBD1,CASSGTGVPEAFF,TGTGCCAGCAGCGGGACAGGGGTCCCTGAAGCTTTCTTT
many,TRBJ2-3,TRBV20-1,TRBD1,CSAPGTGGEDTQYF,TGCAGTGCTCCCGGGACAGGGGGCGAAGATACGCAGTATTTT
few,TRBJ2-1,TRBV12-3/TRBV12-4,TRBD1,CASILMGQSSYNEQFF,TGTGCCAGCATTTTAATGGGACAGAGCTCCTACAATGAGCAGTTCTTC
NA,TRBJ1-2,TRBV2,TRBD1,CASSLTQQGNYGYTF,TGCGCCAGCAGCCTAACTCAACAGGGGAACTATGGCTACACCTTC
many,TRBJ2-1,TRBV7-2,NA,CASSLGATGSTYNEQFF,TGTGCCAGCAGCCTGGGGGCGACAGGATCAACCTACAATGAGCAGTTCTTC
few,TRBJ1-2,TRBV6-1,NA,CATKREGRSESYGYTF,TGTGCCACCAAACGAGAGGGACGGTCGGAATCCTATGGCTACACCTTC
few,TRBJ2-7,TRBV5-1,NA,CASASLHEQYF,TGCGCCAGCGCGAGTCTTCACGAGCAGTACTTC
many,TRBJ1-6,TRBV2,NA,CASSGRSNSPLHF,TGTGCCAGCAGTGGACGGTCTAATTCACCCCTCCACTTT
NA,TRBJ1-4,TRBV28,NA,CASSQDTFNEKLFF,TGTGCCAGCAGTCAGGACACTTTTAATGAAAAACTGTTTTTT
many,TRBJ1-1,TRBV6-2/TRBV6-3,NA,CASSYQGVNTEAFF,TGTGCCAGCAGTTACCAGGGTGTGAACACTGAAGCTTTCTTT
NA,TRBJ1-2,TRBV18,TRBD1,CASSPAGTGIVGYTF,TGTGCCAGCTCACCGGCCGGGACAGGGATAGTTGGCTACACCTTC
NA,TRBJ1-4,TRBV19,TRBD1,CASSIGQGNEKLFF,TGTGCCAGTAGTATAGGACAGGGTAATGAAAAACTGTTTTTT
many,TRBJ2-5,TRBV7-9,TRBD1,CASSVSGGGETQYF,TGTGCCAGCAGCGTCTCAGGGGGCGGGGAGACCCAGTACTTC
few,TRBJ2-2,TRBV5-1,NA,CASSLGSRDYTGELFF,TGCGCCAGCAGCTTGGGTAGTCGGGACTACACCGGGGAGCTGTTTTTT
NA,TRBJ2-3,TRBV7-9,TRBD2,CASSFYRLAGGADTQYF,TGTGCCAGCAGCTTTTATAGACTAGCGGGAGGAGCAGATACGCAGTATTTT
many,TRBJ1-2,TRBV28,TRBD1,CASSPRGMLGGYTF,TGTGCCAGCAGCCCCAGGGGGATGTTAGGTGGCTACACCTTC
few,TRBJ2-1,TRBV4-1,NA,CASSLSGAGVNEQFF,TGCGCCAGCAGCCTTTCAGGGGCGGGAGTTAATGAGCAGTTCTTC
many,TRBJ2-3,TRBV27,TRBD2,CASSVGLAGGYVADTQYF,TGTGCCAGCAGTGTGGGACTAGCGGGAGGATATGTGGCAGATACGCAGTATTTT
many,TRBJ2-7,TRBV7-3,TRBD1,CASSRFRTGDYEQYF,TGTGCCAGCAGCCGGTTTAGGACAGGGGACTACGAGCAGTACTTC
many,TRBJ2-5,TRBV24-1,TRBD1,CATSDDRDSIRRETQYF,TGTGCCACCAGTGACGACCGGGACAGCATAAGACGAGAGACCCAGTACTTC
few,TRBJ2-3,TRBV29-1,NA,CSVERWSNGGQSTDTQYF,TGCAGCGTTGAACGGTGGAGTAATGGGGGGCAAAGCACAGATACGCAGTATTTT
many,TRBJ2-3,TRBV20-1,TRBD2,CSADNAGGTDTQYF,TGCAGTGCTGATAACGCGGGAGGTACAGATACGCAGTATTTT
few,TRBJ1-2,TRBV7-9,TRBD1,CASSPRSQGDRLDGYTF,TGTGCCAGCAGCCCCCGGTCCCAGGGGGACAGGTTGGATGGCTACACCTTC
few,TRBJ2-3,TRBV25-1,NA,CASSATGAGDTQYF,TGTGCCAGCAGTGCGACGGGAGCCGGGGATACGCAGTATTTT
NA,TRBJ2-1,TRBV24-1,NA,CAASDWGSNNEQFF,TGTGCCGCCAGTGATTGGGGCAGTAACAATGAGCAGTTCTTC
once,TRBJ2-7,TRBV29-1,NA,CSVETGRSYEQYF,TGCAGCGTTGAGACAGGCCGATCCTACGAGCAGTACTTC
few,TRBJ2-7,TRBV30,NA,CAAIRTSAPYEQYF,TGTGCCGCCATAAGGACATCGGCTCCTTACGAGCAGTACTTC
few,TRBJ1-1,TRBV9,NA,CASSTSGGFNTEAFF,TGTGCCAGCAGCACCTCCGGGGGATTCAACACTGAAGCTTTCTTT
few,TRBJ1-6,TRBV13,NA,CASSPRGGNSPLHF,TGTGCCAGCAGCCCAAGGGGGGGGAATTCACCCCTCCACTTT
many,TRBJ1-4,TRBV3-1,NA,CASSHWRSREKLFF,TGTGCCAGCAGCCATTGGCGGAGTCGCGAAAAACTGTTTTTT
NA,TRBJ2-2,TRBV19,TRBD2,CASSGQGLAGVQNTGELFF,TGTGCCAGTAGCGGACAGGGACTAGCGGGAGTGCAGAACACCGGGGAGCTGTTTTTT